The 30 T cell receptor beta chains in this list originate from one sample, sequenced in a study of OX40 agonist ivuxolimab in advanced cancers. TCRdb's copy holds only in-frame clones and misses some; the assay was immunoSEQ multiplex PCR. The table has approximately 28,000 clones, over 70% seen once. The specimen comprised CD4+ or CD8+ T cells sorted from blood, sampled in a trial of the OX40 agonist ivuxolimab. These receptors were collected from an adult with an advanced solid tumor such as melanoma, head and neck, liver or kidney cancer.

The genes are TRBV7-2 and TRBJ2-1, with TRBD2 matching 8 bases. CDR3 length: 15 amino acids. Losses at the gene ends were 4 bases for V and 4 bases for J; bases not matched to a gene: 6. Per the germline V gene, CDR1 is SGHTA and CDR2 is FQGNSA. The CDR3 sequence: CASSSRGGVYNEQFF. DNA for the CDR3: TGTGCCAGCAGCTCACGGGGGGGCGTTTACAATGAGCAGTTCTTC.

J is TRBJ2-7 and V is TRBV5-4; D gene unclear. From germline, CDR1 is SGHNT and CDR2 YYREEE (reference sequence). This CDR3 region has 11 residues. V was cut by 1 base and J by 5 bases, with 4 bases left in between. The CDR3 here is CASSLRDEQYF. The CDR3 DNA is TGTGCCAGCAGCTTGCGGGACGAGCAGTACTTC.

This clone appeared a few times. A read error may account for a junction end that differs from germline. The chain recombines TRBV18 with TRBJ2-1, with a possible D match to TRBD1 (6 bases). The CDR3 has 13 residues. Germline CDR1 is KGHSH and CDR2 is LQKENI. This chain's CDR3 is CASSPNRESQLIF. CDR3 sequence (DNA): TGTGCCAGCTCACCAAACAGGGAGTCCCAATTAATCTTC. Looking up the rest from reference TRBV18 and TRBJ2-1 gives the full variable domain: NAGVMQNPRHLVRRRGQEARLRCSPMKGHSHVYWYRQLPEEGLKFMVYLQKENIIDESGMPKERFSAEFPKEGPSILRIQQVVRGDSAAYFCASSPNRESQLIFGPGTRLTVL.

This chain joins TRBV6-5 and TRBJ2-5; 11 nucleotides align to TRBD2. Germline CDR1 reads MNHEY; CDR2 reads SVGAGI. V gave up 4 bases and J gave up 2 bases; unmatched junction bases: 3. This CDR3 spans 15 amino acids. CDR3 in DNA: TGTGCCAGCAGTTTCTTAGCGGGGGGGCAAGAGACCCAGTACTTC. Translating it yields CASSFLAGGQETQYF.

Only a few counts were recorded for this clone. This chain links TRBV6-5 with TRBJ2-3; 11 bases are a match to TRBD2. The junction had 3 bases not matched to a gene; V was cut back by 2 bases and J by 5 bases. Germline CDR1 and CDR2: MNHEY and SVGAGI. The CDR3 has 15 residues. DNA of the CDR3: TGTGCCAGCAGTTACGGACTAGCGGGCCGAGATACGCAGTATTTT. Protein sequence: CASSYGLAGRDTQYF.

This CDR3 reads CASSLARGGYYGYTF. CDR3 bases: TGTGCCAGCAGCTTAGCCAGGGGAGGGTACTATGGCTACACCTTC. This sequence joins TRBV7-9 and TRBJ1-2; D is possibly TRBD1 (6 bases). This CDR3 region has 15 residues. Germline CDR1 SEHNR, CDR2 FQNEAQ (reference sequence). Deletions cut 0 bases from V and 3 bases from J, with 11 bases between.

This chain connects TRBV5-1 to TRBJ2-7; TRBD1 matches at 9 bases. J lost 2 bases, V lost 7 bases, and 7 bases had no gene match. CDR3 size: 14 residues. The germline gives CDR1 SGHRS, CDR2 YFSETQ. CDR3 bases: TGCGCCAGCCGCCCGGGACAGGGAACCTACGAGCAGTACTTC. Amino acid sequence: CASRPGQGTYEQYF.

This clone was picked up one time. The chain recombines TRBV27 with TRBJ1-6; D uncertain. The CDR3 length is 12 residues. The germline CDR1 and CDR2 sequences are MNHEY and SMNVEV (reference sequence). Trimming removed 6 bases at V and 9 bases at J, with 9 bases between. In DNA form, the CDR3 reads TGTGCCAGCAGGAACGGAGGTTCACCCCTCCACTTT. Its protein product is CASRNGGSPLHF.

The gene calls are TRBV7-8 and TRBJ2-1, with no clear D. The ends were cut back, 0 bases at V and 5 bases at J, with 5 bases in the middle. The V gene's germline CDR1 is SGHVS and CDR2 FQNEAQ. The CDR3 is 13 residues long. DNA of the CDR3: TGTGCCAGCAGCTTAGCTCCCCACAATGAGCAGTTCTTC. Translating gives CASSLAPHNEQFF.

This clone was seen a handful of times. The V and J genes are TRBV2 and TRBJ2-1, with 8 positions matching TRBD1. This CDR3 spans 13 amino acids. With 5 bases clipped from V and 10 bases from J, the junction kept 7 bases outside the gene matches. CDR1 and CDR2 from the germline V gene are SNHLY and FYNNEI. The CDR3 DNA reads TGTGCCAGCAGTCTGGACAGGGTCCGGGAGCAGTTCTTC. Translating gives CASSLDRVREQFF.

This rearrangement joins TRBV2 to TRBJ1-1; D gene ambiguous. CDR1 SNHLY and CDR2 FYNNEI come from the germline V gene. The CDR3 sequence is 11 residues long. The V end was cut by 5 bases, the J end by 2 bases, with 3 bases between. This CDR3 reads CASSFNTEAFF. In nucleotides, the CDR3 is TGTGCCAGCAGTTTCAACACTGAAGCTTTCTTT.

The chain uses TRBV5-5 and TRBJ1-6; weak D call: TRBD1 (5 bases). Trimming took off 0 bases at V and 5 bases at J, with 12 bases between the two ends. Per the germline V gene, CDR1 is SGHKS and CDR2 is YYEKEE (reference sequence). The CDR3 extends over 16 amino acids. CDR3 sequence (DNA): TGTGCCAGCAGCTTGGCCCTCAGACAGAATAATTCACCCCTCCACTTT. This encodes CASSLALRQNNSPLHF.

The chain recombines TRBV5-5 with TRBJ1-6; 8 positions agree with TRBD1. The V gene's germline CDR1 is SGHKS and CDR2 YYEKEE (reference sequence). V trimming: 2 bases; J trimming: 10 bases; junction bases outside the gene matches: 8. The CDR3 has 15 residues. The CDR3 here is CASSFTDREGSPLHF. The CDR3 DNA reads as TGTGCCAGCAGCTTTACGGACAGGGAGGGATCACCCCTCCACTTT.

The chain has TRBV7-7 and TRBJ2-5; no firm D call. The CDR3 length is 15 residues. V was pared by 1 base and J by 2 bases, with 11 bases between. From germline, CDR1 is SSHAT and CDR2 FNYEAQ (reference sequence). The CDR3 spells CASSLGGPKQETQYF. The CDR3 coding sequence is TGTGCCAGCAGCTTAGGCGGACCAAAACAAGAGACCCAGTACTTC.

V gene TRBV6-5 combines with J gene TRBJ1-6, with D unresolved. Trimming removed 6 bases at V and 5 bases at J, with 8 bases between. CDR1 is MNHEY, CDR2 SVGAGI, per germline. The CDR3 runs to 13 residues. CDR3 coding DNA: TGTGCCAGCAGCCGCGGGGATAATTCACCCCTCCACTTT. Translating it yields CASSRGDNSPLHF.

Sample share makes this clone medium-sized. The chain has TRBV7-3 and TRBJ1-1; 8 nucleotides align to TRBD1. The germline gives CDR1 SGHTA, CDR2 FQGTGA. The CDR3 covers 14 residues. After removal of 3 bases from V and 1 base from J, the junction contained 1 base not matched to a gene. The CDR3 sequence is CASSFDRGNTEAFF. CDR3 nucleotides: TGTGCCAGCAGCTTTGACAGGGGGAACACTGAAGCTTTCTTT.

The V gene is TRBV4-3, the J gene TRBJ2-1, with TRBD2 matching 9 bases. Trimming took 0 bases from V and 7 from J; bases not matched to a gene: 7. The CDR3 is made up of 16 amino acids. CDR1 is LGHNA, CDR2 YSLEER, per germline. The CDR3 here is CASSQEIAGAHNEQFF. The DNA of the CDR3 is TGCGCCAGCAGCCAAGAGATAGCGGGGGCCCATAATGAGCAGTTCTTC.

In its sample, this clone was seen a few times. The chain joins TRBV7-3 to TRBJ2-2; the D gene is possibly TRBD1 (5 bases). The CDR3 consists of 16 residues. CDR1 is SGHTA, CDR2 FQGTGA, per germline. Trimming stripped 0 bases from V and 6 bases from J, with 14 bases between. This CDR3 reads CASSLTPQGIAGELFF. In DNA form, the CDR3 reads TGTGCCAGCAGCTTAACACCGCAGGGAATCGCCGGGGAGCTGTTTTTT.

This chain joins TRBV9 and TRBJ1-6; D uncertain. The length of the CDR3 is 14 residues. Trimming stripped 5 bases from V and 5 bases from J, with 11 bases between. CDR1 and CDR2 (germline): SGDLS, YYNGEE. Here the CDR3 DNA reads TGTGCCAGCAGGCCGGGTCTCGATAATTCACCCCTCCACTTT. It encodes CASRPGLDNSPLHF.

This sequence joins TRBV25-1 and TRBJ2-3; D is undetermined. The V gene lost 2 bases and the J gene lost 6 bases, with 3 bases spanning the gap. The germline gives CDR1 MGHDK, CDR2 SYGVNS. There are 11 residues in the CDR3. CDR3 in amino acids: CASSEGDTQYF. The CDR3 DNA is TGTGCCAGCAGTGAAGGTGATACGCAGTATTTT.

This clone was seen once. The rearrangement joins TRBV20-1 to TRBJ2-5, with D unclear. V lost 3 bases, J lost 7 bases, and 6 bases lay in between. The germline gives CDR1 DFQATT, CDR2 SNEGSKA (reference sequence). The CDR3 length is 10 residues. This chain's CDR3 is CSASISTQYF. The DNA of the CDR3 is TGCAGTGCTAGTATTTCGACCCAGTACTTC.

The chain joins TRBV5-6 to TRBJ2-1; 10 bases agree with TRBD1. Looked up from germline, CDR1 is SGHDT and CDR2 is YYEEEE. The trim removed 4 bases at V and 7 bases at J, leaving 11 bases unmatched. This CDR3 is 16 amino acids long. CDR3 region: CASSPDWGQGRNEQFF. The CDR3 bases are TGTGCCAGCAGCCCAGATTGGGGACAGGGGAGGAATGAGCAGTTCTTC.

The V call is TRBV7-9, the J call TRBJ1-2; D gene uncertain. The V gene's germline CDR1 is SEHNR and CDR2 FQNEAQ (reference sequence). The CDR3 is 17 residues long. V was clipped by 1 base and J by 0 bases, with 15 bases between them. CDR3 protein: CASSLELGNNPNYGYTF. The CDR3 nucleotides read TGTGCCAGCAGCTTAGAATTAGGCAACAATCCTAACTATGGCTACACCTTC. The whole variable domain, remainder taken from reference TRBV7-9 and TRBJ1-2, is DTGVSQNPRHKITKRGQNVTFRCDPISEHNRLYWYRQTLGQGPEFLTYFQNEAQLEKSRLLSDRFSAERPKGSFSTLEIQRTEQGDSAMYLCASSLELGNNPNYGYTFGSGTRLTVV.

V usage is TRBV5-6 and J usage is TRBJ1-1, with 7 bases fitting TRBD1. V was clipped by 4 bases and J by 0 bases; unmatched bases: 3. The CDR3 has 14 residues. Germline lookup yields CDR1 SGHDT and CDR2 YYEEEE. The DNA for the CDR3 is TGTGCCAGCAGCAACAGGGGACTGAACACTGAAGCTTTCTTT. As protein: CASSNRGLNTEAFF.

The chain employs TRBV19 and TRBJ2-7, with TRBD2 matching 7 bases. Germline CDR1 is LNHDA and CDR2 is SQIVND (reference sequence). CDR3 length equals 14 residues. V shed 1 base, J shed 2 bases, and the junction held 2 bases outside the gene matches. The CDR3 nucleotides read TGTGCCAGTAGTATAGCACGGGGGGCCTACGAGCAGTACTTC. Its protein product is CASSIARGAYEQYF.

The chain employs TRBV19 and TRBJ1-4; 7 nucleotides agree with TRBD1. Germline lookup yields CDR1 LNHDA and CDR2 SQIVND (reference sequence). This CDR3 is 14 amino acids long. Trimming took 6 bases from V and 1 from J; bases not matched to a gene: 2. The CDR3 coding sequence is TGTGCCAGTAGGAACAGGGGAACTAATGAAAAACTGTTTTTT. This codes for CASRNRGTNEKLFF.

CDR3 residues: CASSKSGTGYEQYF. For the CDR3, the DNA is TGTGCCAGCAGCAAATCCGGGACAGGGTACGAGCAGTACTTC. The rearrangement uses TRBV7-8 and TRBJ2-7, with 9 bases lining up with TRBD1. The V segment lost 5 bases and the J segment 4 bases; nucleotides outside the gene matches: 6. CDR3 length equals 14 residues. Germline values: CDR1 SGHVS, CDR2 FQNEAQ. Using reference TRBV7-8 and TRBJ2-7 for the parts outside the CDR3, the full variable domain is GAGVSQSPRYKVAKRGQDVALRCDPISGHVSLFWYQQALGQGPEFLTYFQNEAQLDKSGLPSDRFFAERPEGSVSTLKIQRTQQEDSAVYLCASSKSGTGYEQYFGPGTRLTVT.

The rearrangement joins TRBV6-1 to TRBJ2-5; D may be TRBD1 or TRBD2 (5 bases each). V lost 6 bases, J lost 4 bases, and 18 bases lay in between. Looked up from germline, CDR1 is MNHNS and CDR2 is SASEGT. The CDR3 extends over 15 amino acids. This CDR3 is CASSQEALRGETQYF. The CDR3 region has the DNA TGTGCCAGCAGCCAAGAGGCCTTGAGGGGAGAGACCCAGTACTTC.

This chain joins TRBV1 and TRBJ1-2. TRBV1 is deemed a pseudogene. The CDR3 has 14 residues. The CDR3 protein is CTSSQDKEWDGYTF. For the CDR3, the DNA is TGCACCAGCAGCCAAGATAAGGAGTGGGATGGCTACACCTTC.

The chain joins TRBV5-6 to TRBJ2-3; maybe TRBD1 (5 bases). The CDR3 consists of 15 residues. Germline assignment: CDR1 SGHDT and CDR2 YYEEEE. The ends were cut back, 1 base at V and 5 bases at J, with 14 bases in the middle. CDR3 sequence: CASSLQAGIRDTQYF. The CDR3 region has the DNA TGTGCCAGCAGCTTGCAAGCAGGGATCAGAGATACGCAGTATTTT.